This record concerns one TCR beta chain sequence. Its antigen remains unknown. Germline lookup yields CDR1 DFQATT and CDR2 SNEGSKA (reference sequence). The CDR3 spans 13 residues. V lost 5 bases to trimming and J lost 5 bases, with 13 bases between them. The sample is drawn from a study of T-cell memory formation after mild COVID-19. Study results and limitations: Researchers found some responding clones in pre-infection memory, a sign that cross-reactive memory joined. Clones shrinking from day 15 to 85 showed even CD4/CD8 mixes; later expanders tilted CD4+. The CD4+ clones that contracted clustered mainly within CM and EM, and the CD8+ clones concentrated in EMRA.

TCRdb independently ran MiXCR on the 5' RACE reads; one entry per CDR3 protein. The table includes 400,000 to 500,000 distinct CDR3 sequences, 15% to 20% detected once. The chain joins TRBV20-1 to TRBJ2-1; tentatively, D is TRBD2 (5 bases). Sequenced material: PBMCs or a T cell subset sorted from them (not recorded which). The sequence derives from an adult woman who had mild COVID-19 (a few samples of this study predate the infection). Cell type and time point are not known. CDR3 in DNA: TGCAGTGCTCGTCAGACGAGGGACAATGAGCAGTTCTTC. Amino acid sequence: CSARQTRDNEQFF.